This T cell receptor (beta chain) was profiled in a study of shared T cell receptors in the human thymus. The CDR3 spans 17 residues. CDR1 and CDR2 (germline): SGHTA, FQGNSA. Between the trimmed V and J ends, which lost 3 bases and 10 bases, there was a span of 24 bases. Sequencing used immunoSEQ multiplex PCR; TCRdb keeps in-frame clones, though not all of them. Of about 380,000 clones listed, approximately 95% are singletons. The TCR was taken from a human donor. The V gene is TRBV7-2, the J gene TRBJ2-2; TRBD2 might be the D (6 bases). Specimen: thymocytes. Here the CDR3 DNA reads TGTGCCAGCAGCTTGCAACCGGGACTCTCAAGTTTCGTGGAGCTGTTTTTT. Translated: CASSLQPGLSSFVELFF.